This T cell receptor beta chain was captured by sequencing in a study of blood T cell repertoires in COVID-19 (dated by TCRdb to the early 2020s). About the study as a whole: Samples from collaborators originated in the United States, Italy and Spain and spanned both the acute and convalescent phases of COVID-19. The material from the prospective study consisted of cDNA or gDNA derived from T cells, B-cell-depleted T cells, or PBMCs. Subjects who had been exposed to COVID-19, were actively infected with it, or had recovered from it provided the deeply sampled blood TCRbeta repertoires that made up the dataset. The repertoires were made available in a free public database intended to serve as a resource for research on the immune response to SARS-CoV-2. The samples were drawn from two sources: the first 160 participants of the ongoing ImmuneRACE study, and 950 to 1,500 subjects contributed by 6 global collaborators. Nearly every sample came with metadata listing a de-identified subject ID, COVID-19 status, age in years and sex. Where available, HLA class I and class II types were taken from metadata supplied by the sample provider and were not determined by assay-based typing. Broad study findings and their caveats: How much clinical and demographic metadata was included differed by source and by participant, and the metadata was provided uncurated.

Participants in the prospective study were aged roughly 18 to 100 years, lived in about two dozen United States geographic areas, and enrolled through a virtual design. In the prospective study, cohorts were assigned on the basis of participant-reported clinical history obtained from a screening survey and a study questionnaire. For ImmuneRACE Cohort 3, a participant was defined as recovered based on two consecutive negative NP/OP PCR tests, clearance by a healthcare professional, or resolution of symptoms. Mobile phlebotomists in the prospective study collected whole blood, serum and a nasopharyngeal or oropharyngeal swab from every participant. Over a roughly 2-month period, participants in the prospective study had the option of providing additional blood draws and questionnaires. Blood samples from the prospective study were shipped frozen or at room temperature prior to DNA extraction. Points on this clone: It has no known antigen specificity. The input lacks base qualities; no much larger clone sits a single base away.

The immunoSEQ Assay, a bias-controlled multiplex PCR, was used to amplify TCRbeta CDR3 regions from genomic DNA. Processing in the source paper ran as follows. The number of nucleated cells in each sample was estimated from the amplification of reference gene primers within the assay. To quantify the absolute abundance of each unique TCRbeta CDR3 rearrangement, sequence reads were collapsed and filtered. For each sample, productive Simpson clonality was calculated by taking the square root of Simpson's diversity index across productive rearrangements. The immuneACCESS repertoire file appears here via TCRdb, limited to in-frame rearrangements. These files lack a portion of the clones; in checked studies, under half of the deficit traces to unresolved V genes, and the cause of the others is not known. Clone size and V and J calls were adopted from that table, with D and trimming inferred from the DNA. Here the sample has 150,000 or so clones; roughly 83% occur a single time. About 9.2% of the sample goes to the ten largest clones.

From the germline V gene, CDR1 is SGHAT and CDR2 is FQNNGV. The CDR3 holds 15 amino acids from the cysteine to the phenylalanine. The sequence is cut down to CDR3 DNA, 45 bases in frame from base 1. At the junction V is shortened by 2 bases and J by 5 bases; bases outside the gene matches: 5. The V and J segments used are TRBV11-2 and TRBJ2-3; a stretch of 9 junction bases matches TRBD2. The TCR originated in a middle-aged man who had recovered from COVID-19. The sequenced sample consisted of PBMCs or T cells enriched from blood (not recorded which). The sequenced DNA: TGTGCCAGCAGCTTATCGCGGGGGGGCGGAGATACGCAGTATTTT. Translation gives CASSLSRGGGDTQYF.